The entry below describes one T cell receptor (beta chain). The sample belongs to a study of T cells in narcolepsy. Libraries were prepared by immunoSEQ multiplex PCR; TCRdb keeps only in-frame clonotypes and omits some of them. The sample contains around 18,000 clones, over 55% of which appear only once. The CDR3 contains 16 residues. Per germline, CDR1 SGHTA and CDR2 FQGNSA. V trimming: 0 bases; J trimming: 2 bases; junction bases outside the gene matches: 5. The chain joins TRBV7-2 to TRBJ2-3; 7 bases match TRBD2. Sequencing was carried out using CD45RA- memory CD8+ T cells from PBMCs. This receptor was obtained from a human donor with narcolepsy. CDR3 amino acids: CASSLAFSGVTDTQYF. CDR3 nucleotides: TGTGCCAGCAGCTTAGCGTTCAGCGGGGTCACAGATACGCAGTATTTT.